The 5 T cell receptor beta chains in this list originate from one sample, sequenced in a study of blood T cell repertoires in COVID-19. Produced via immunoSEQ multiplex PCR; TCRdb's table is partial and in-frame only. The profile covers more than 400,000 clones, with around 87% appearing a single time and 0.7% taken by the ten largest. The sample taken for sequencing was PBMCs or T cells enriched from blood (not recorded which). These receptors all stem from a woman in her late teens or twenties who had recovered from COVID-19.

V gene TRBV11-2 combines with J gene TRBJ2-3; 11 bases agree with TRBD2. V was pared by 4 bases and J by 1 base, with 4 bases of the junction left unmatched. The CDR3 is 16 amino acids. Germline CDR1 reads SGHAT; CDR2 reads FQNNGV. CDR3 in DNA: TGTGCCAGCAGCTCCATTAGCGGGGGGGGCACAGATACGCAGTATTTT. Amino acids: CASSSISGGGTDTQYF.

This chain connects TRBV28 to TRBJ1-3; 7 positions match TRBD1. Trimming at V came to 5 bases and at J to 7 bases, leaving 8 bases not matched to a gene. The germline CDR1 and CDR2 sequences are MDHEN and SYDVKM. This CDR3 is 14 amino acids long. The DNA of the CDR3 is TGTGCCAGCAGTCCGGGACAGCATCCCAACACCATATATTTT. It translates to CASSPGQHPNTIYF.

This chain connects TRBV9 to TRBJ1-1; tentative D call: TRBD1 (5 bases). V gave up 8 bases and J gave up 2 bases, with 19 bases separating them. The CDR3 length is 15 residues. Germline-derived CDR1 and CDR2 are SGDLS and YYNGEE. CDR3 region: CASCRGLEGNTEAFF. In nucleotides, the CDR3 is TGTGCCAGTTGCCGGGGCCTGGAGGGAAACACTGAAGCTTTCTTT.

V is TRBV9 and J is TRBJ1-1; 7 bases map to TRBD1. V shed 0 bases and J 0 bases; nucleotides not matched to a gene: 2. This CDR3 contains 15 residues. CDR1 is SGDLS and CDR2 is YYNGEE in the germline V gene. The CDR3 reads CASSVEGALNTEAFF. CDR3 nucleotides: TGTGCCAGCAGCGTAGAGGGGGCTTTGAACACTGAAGCTTTCTTT. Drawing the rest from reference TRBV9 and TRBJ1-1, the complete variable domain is DSGVTQTPKHLITATGQRVTLRCSPRSGDLSVYWYQQSLDQGLQFLIQYYNGEERAKGNILERFSAQQFPDLHSELNLSSLELGDSALYFCASSVEGALNTEAFFGQGTRLTVV.

The CDR3 region has the DNA TGTGCCAGCAGCCGGGAAGGGAGGGAGACCCAGTACTTC. Protein sequence: CASSREGRETQYF. The rearrangement joins TRBV5-4 to TRBJ2-5; possible D gene TRBD2, 6 bases. Between the trimmed V and J ends, which lost 4 bases and 5 bases, there was a span of 12 bases. From germline, CDR1 is SGHNT and CDR2 YYREEE (reference sequence). CDR3 size: 13 residues.